The clone carrying this T cell receptor (beta chain) was observed many times. This entry is derived from a study of response to subunit inactivated influenza vaccine. TCRdb redid the calling of the RT-PCR reads with MiXCR, one entry per CDR3 protein. Of 550,000 to 800,000 distinct CDR3 sequences in the sample, about 14% are singletons; the top ten hold 5.5% to 7%. The CDR3 totals 15 residues. Germline V gene data show CDR1 as MNHEY and CDR2 as SMNVEV (reference sequence). The J segment lost 3 bases and the V segment lost 4 bases, leaving 6 bases of the junction unmatched. The receptor was derived from a man aged 45-60 years who received an inactivated influenza vaccine. V gene TRBV27 combines with J gene TRBJ2-3; 8 bases agree with TRBD1. The source was PBMCs from blood, collected 14 days before vaccination. In DNA form, the CDR3 reads TGTGCCAGCAGTTCCCAGGGGGCCGGTACAGATACGCAGTATTTT. As protein: CASSSQGAGTDTQYF.